This TCR beta chain was captured in a study of blood T cell repertoires in COVID-19. With 0 bases removed from V and 2 bases from J, the gap between germline ends came to 8 bases. The CDR3 is made up of 15 amino acids. The germline CDR1 and CDR2 sequences are SGHRS and YFSETQ. Authors' processing steps: How many nucleated cells were present was estimated from reference gene primer amplification. Sequencing used immunoSEQ multiplex PCR; TCRdb keeps in-frame clones, though not all of them. V, J and clone size reflect that table, while D and trimming were determined from the DNA. Among 90,000 to 130,000 clones listed, roughly nine tenths were seen once.

This clonotype originated in a man aged 35-49 years with acute or convalescent COVID-19. Specimen: peripheral blood. The gene calls are TRBV5-1 and TRBJ2-2; possibly TRBD2 for D (6 bases). CDR3 bases: TGCGCCAGCAGCTTGGTCGGGGGTAACACCGGGGAGCTGTTTTTT. It encodes CASSLVGGNTGELFF. The full variable domain, its missing parts supplied by reference TRBV5-1 and TRBJ2-2, is KAGVTQTPRYLIKTRGQQVTLSCSPISGHRSVSWYQQTPGQGLQFLFEYFSETQRNKGNFPGRFSGRQFSNSRSEMNVSTLELGDSALYLCASSLVGGNTGELFFGEGSRLTVL.